The rows below give T cell receptor beta chains drawn from one sample of a study of T cell repertoires in cytomegalovirus infection. TCRdb used MiXCR to reprocess the reads, holding one entry per CDR3 protein. The sample lists nearly 550,000 distinct CDR3 sequences; about 17% were seen once. Input material: CD8+ T cells from PBMCs. The receptors stem from a human donor in good health (CMV status not recorded). Some clones in this sample may be carry-over from other donors' samples. Each CDR3 is given with its conserved first and last residue. A D gene is named only where the DNA matches it firmly. The size entry is marked missing in some rows and otherwise reads once, few, many or a size class.

J: TRBJ1-5; V: TRBV27; size: .; D: TRBD1; DNA: TGTGCCACCCGACAAGTGGGGACAGGCAATCAGCCCCAGCATTTT; CDR3: CATRQVGTGNQPQHF
J: TRBJ2-2; V: TRBV9; size: few; D: .; DNA: TGTGCCAGCAGCTCAACAGGATTAGGGGAGCTGTTTTTT; CDR3: CASSSTGLGELFF
J: TRBJ1-5; V: TRBV7-8; size: many; D: .; DNA: TGTGCCAGCACCAGCAATCAGCCCCAGCATTTT; CDR3: CASTSNQPQHF
J: TRBJ2-1; V: TRBV4-1; size: few; D: TRBD2; DNA: TGCGCCAGCAGCCGGGGACTAGCGGGAGACAATGAGCAGTTCTTC; CDR3: CASSRGLAGDNEQFF
J: TRBJ1-2; V: TRBV4-1; size: .; D: .; DNA: TGCGCCAGCAGCCAGATGGACAGCAACTATGGCTACACCTTC; CDR3: CASSQMDSNYGYTF
J: TRBJ1-5; V: TRBV25-1; size: many; D: .; DNA: TGTGCCAGCAGTGAATCTGGAGGGTATAGCAATCAGCCCCAGCATTTT; CDR3: CASSESGGYSNQPQHF
J: TRBJ2-1; V: TRBV7-9; size: few; D: TRBD2; DNA: TGTGCCAGCAGCTTATCAAGCGGGAGAGACCCAGAGCAGTTCTTC; CDR3: CASSLSSGRDPEQFF
J: TRBJ1-2; V: TRBV7-9; size: many; D: .; DNA: TGTGCCAGCAGCTTAGGTCGCAGGGGTGAGAACCGCTATGGCTACACCTTC; CDR3: CASSLGRRGENRYGYTF
J: TRBJ2-3; V: TRBV7-3; size: once; D: .; DNA: TGTGCCAGCAGCTTAAATGACTACACCGCAGATACGCAGTATTTT; CDR3: CASSLNDYTADTQYF
J: TRBJ1-3; V: TRBV28; size: .; D: .; DNA: TGTGCCAGCACCTTGGACAGAGGGGAAAACACCATATATTTT; CDR3: CASTLDRGENTIYF
J: TRBJ2-7; V: TRBV6-6; size: few; D: TRBD2; DNA: TGTGCCAGCCTCGAGGGACTAAGCTTTTACGAGCAGTACTTC; CDR3: CASLEGLSFYEQYF
J: TRBJ1-5; V: TRBV6-8; size: .; D: .; DNA: TGTGCCAGCAGTTGGACGGACGGGGGCAATCAGCCCCAGCATTTT; CDR3: CASSWTDGGNQPQHF
J: TRBJ1-1; V: TRBV7-9; size: many; D: TRBD1; DNA: TGTGCTACCGGGGGGACAGCCCGGAACACTGAAGCTTTCTTT; CDR3: CATGGTARNTEAFF
J: TRBJ2-7; V: TRBV5-5; size: few; D: .; DNA: TGTGCCAGCAGCCCCTACAGGGAGGTATACGAGCAGTACTTC; CDR3: CASSPYREVYEQYF
J: TRBJ1-6; V: TRBV11-2; size: many; D: .; DNA: TGTGCCAGCAGCTTAGTAATACGGGCAAATTCACCCCTCCACTTT; CDR3: CASSLVIRANSPLHF
J: TRBJ2-2; V: TRBV9; size: .; D: .; DNA: TGTGCCAGCAGCGTAAACCGGAGGGGGCCGAACACCGGGGAGCTGTTTTTT; CDR3: CASSVNRRGPNTGELFF